What follows describes a single TCR beta chain. This clone showed up just a few times. There is no known antigen for this receptor. No clone much larger than this one lies a single base away; base qualities are absent. Participants in the prospective study were aged about 18 to 95 years, lived in approximately 26 United States geographic areas, and enrolled through a virtual design. To assign participants to cohorts, the prospective study relied on clinical history that participants themselves reported in a screening survey and a study questionnaire. In the prospective study, mobile phlebotomists collected whole blood, serum and a nasopharyngeal or oropharyngeal swab from each participant. Additional blood draws and questionnaires over an approximately 2-month period could optionally be provided by prospective study participants. Before DNA extraction, prospective study blood samples were shipped either frozen or at room temperature.

From V the trimming removes 9 bases and from J it removes 3 bases, while the gene matches leave 13 bases of the junction unaccounted for. The CDR3 measures 18 amino acids from cysteine to phenylalanine. The kept DNA is CDR3 alone, 54 bases in frame from the first base. The germline V gene (reference sequence) yields LNHDA for CDR1 and SQIVND for CDR2. The data derive from a study of blood T cell repertoires in COVID-19 (TCRdb year 2020). In terms of the full investigation: Collaborator samples came from the United States, Italy and Spain and covered acute and convalescent phases of COVID-19. Where available, HLA class I and class II types were obtained from metadata supplied by the sample provider rather than from assay-based typing. The repertoires were released in a freely available public database meant as a resource for research on the immune response to SARS-CoV-2. The material from the prospective study consisted of cDNA or gDNA derived from T cells, B-cell-depleted T cells, or PBMCs. Samples were obtained from the ongoing ImmuneRACE study (first 160 participants) and from about 1,300 subjects provided by 6 global collaborators. Deeply sampled blood TCRbeta repertoires from subjects exposed to, actively infected with, or recovered from COVID-19 were included in the dataset. Nearly every sample came with metadata listing a de-identified subject ID, COVID-19 status, age in years and sex.

TCRbeta CDR3 regions were amplified from genomic DNA by means of the immunoSEQ Assay, a bias-controlled multiplex PCR. The source study handled its data this way. Within the assay, amplification of reference gene primers was used to estimate how many nucleated cells each sample contained. Sequence reads were collapsed and filtered to measure the absolute abundance of every unique TCRbeta CDR3 rearrangement. For each sample, productive Simpson clonality was calculated as the square root of Simpson's diversity index over productive rearrangements. TCRdb obtained this table from immuneACCESS and retained in-frame rearrangements with V and J assigned. These tables miss some clones; where compared with another copy, unresolved V genes account for less than half of the shortfall, and the remainder is unexplained. D and trimming were read from the DNA, whereas the V and J calls and clone size are those reported in that table. This sample has tens of thousands of clones in its table, and about four fifths of those were observed once. In total, the top ten clones hold about 4% of the sample.

What the study reported, not specific to this receptor: How much clinical and demographic metadata was included differed by source and by participant, and the metadata was provided uncurated.

Sequenced: PBMCs or T cells enriched from blood (not recorded which). This TCR derives from a woman in her 40s with acute COVID-19. The receptor chain draws on TRBV19 and TRBJ2-2; 13 nucleotides in the junction match TRBD2. In nucleotides, the sequence is TGTGCCAGCACTACTTCATGGACTAGCGGGAGCGACACCGGGGAGCTGTTTTTT. This codes for CASTTSWTSGSDTGELFF.